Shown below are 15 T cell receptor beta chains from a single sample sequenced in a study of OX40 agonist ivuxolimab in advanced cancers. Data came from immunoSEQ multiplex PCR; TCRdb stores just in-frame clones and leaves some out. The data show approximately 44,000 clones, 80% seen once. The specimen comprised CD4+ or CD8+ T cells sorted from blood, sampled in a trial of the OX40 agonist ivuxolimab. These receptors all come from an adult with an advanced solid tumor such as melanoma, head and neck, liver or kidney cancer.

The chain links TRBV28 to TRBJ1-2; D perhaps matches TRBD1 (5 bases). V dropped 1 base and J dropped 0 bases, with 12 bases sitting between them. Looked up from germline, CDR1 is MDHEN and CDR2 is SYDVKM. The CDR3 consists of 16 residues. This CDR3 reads CASSLSGAQANYGYTF. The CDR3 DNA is TGTGCCAGCAGTTTATCCGGGGCTCAGGCTAACTATGGCTACACCTTC.

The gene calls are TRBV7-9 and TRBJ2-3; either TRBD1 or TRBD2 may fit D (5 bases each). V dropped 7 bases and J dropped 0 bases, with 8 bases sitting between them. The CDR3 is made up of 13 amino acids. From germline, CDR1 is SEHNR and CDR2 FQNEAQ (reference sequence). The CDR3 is CASNRDSTDTQYF. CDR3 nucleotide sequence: TGTGCCAGCAACCGGGACAGCACAGATACGCAGTATTTT.

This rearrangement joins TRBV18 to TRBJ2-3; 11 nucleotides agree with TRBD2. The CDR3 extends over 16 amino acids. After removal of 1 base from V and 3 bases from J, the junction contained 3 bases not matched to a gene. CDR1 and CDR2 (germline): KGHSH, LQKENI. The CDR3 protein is CASSPLAGGPTDTQYF. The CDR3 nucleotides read TGTGCCAGCTCACCACTAGCGGGAGGGCCAACAGATACGCAGTATTTT.

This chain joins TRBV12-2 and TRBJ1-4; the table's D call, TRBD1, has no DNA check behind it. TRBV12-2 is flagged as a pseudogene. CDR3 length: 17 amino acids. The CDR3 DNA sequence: TGTGCAAGTCCGCTTAGCTTTTGTCAGGGCCATAATGAAAAACTGTTTTTT. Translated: CASPLSFCQGHNEKLFF.

In DNA form, the CDR3 reads TGTGCCAGCGGACGGACAGGGCTCCAAGAGACCCAGTACTTC. Its protein product is CASGRTGLQETQYF. This chain uses TRBV2 with TRBJ2-5, with 8 bases fitting TRBD1. With 8 bases clipped from V and 1 base from J, the junction kept 6 bases outside the gene matches. Germline values: CDR1 SNHLY, CDR2 FYNNEI. The CDR3 totals 14 residues.

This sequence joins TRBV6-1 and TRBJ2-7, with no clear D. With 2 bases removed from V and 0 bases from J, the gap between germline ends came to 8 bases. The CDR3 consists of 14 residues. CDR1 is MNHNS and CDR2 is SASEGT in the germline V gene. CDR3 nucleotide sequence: TGTGCCAGCAGTGAACGGCCGAGCTCCTACGAGCAGTACTTC. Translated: CASSERPSSYEQYF.

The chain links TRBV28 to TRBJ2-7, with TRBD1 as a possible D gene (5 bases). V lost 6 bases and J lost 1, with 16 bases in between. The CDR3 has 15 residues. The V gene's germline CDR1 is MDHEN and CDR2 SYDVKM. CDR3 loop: CASRASRAGSYEQYF. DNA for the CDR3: TGTGCCAGCAGGGCAAGCAGGGCAGGATCCTACGAGCAGTACTTC.

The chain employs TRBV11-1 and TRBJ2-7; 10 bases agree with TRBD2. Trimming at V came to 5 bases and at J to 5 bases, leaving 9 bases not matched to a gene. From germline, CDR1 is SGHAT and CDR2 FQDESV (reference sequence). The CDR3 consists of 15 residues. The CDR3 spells CASSHPTSGTNEQYF. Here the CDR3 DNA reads TGTGCCAGCAGCCACCCCACTAGCGGGACAAACGAGCAGTACTTC.

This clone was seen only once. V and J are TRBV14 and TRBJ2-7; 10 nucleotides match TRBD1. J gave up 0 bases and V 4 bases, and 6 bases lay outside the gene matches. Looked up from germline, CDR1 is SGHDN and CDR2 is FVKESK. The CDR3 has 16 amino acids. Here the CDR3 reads CASSPLGTGASYEQYF. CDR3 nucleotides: TGTGCCAGCAGCCCGTTGGGGACAGGGGCCTCCTACGAGCAGTACTTC.

The CDR3 DNA is TGTGCCAGCAGTTTACGGGAGGGCCCTTACAATGAGCAGTTCTTC. Translating it yields CASSLREGPYNEQFF. The chain links TRBV27 to TRBJ2-1; TRBD2 matches 8 bases. The CDR3 covers 15 residues. CDR1 is MNHEY and CDR2 is SMNVEV in the germline V gene (reference sequence). After removal of 2 bases from V and 4 bases from J, the junction contained 4 bases not matched to a gene.

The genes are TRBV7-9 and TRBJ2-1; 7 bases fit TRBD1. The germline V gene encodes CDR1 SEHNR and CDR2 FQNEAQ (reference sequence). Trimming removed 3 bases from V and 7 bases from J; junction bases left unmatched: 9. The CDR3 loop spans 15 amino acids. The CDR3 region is CASSFSAGGRNEQFF. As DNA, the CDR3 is TGTGCCAGCAGCTTTTCGGCAGGGGGTAGGAATGAGCAGTTCTTC.

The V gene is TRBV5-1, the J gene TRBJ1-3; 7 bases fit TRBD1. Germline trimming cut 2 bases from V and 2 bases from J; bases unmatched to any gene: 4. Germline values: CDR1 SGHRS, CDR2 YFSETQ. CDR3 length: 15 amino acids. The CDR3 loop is CASSFADRAGNTIYF. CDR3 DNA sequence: TGCGCCAGCAGCTTCGCCGACAGGGCTGGAAACACCATATATTTT.

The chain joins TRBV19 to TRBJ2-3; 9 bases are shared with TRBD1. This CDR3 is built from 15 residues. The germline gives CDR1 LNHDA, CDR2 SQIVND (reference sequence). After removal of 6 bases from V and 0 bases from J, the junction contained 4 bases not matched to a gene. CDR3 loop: CASSWGQGSTDTQYF. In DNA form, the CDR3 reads TGTGCCAGTAGCTGGGGACAGGGAAGCACAGATACGCAGTATTTT.

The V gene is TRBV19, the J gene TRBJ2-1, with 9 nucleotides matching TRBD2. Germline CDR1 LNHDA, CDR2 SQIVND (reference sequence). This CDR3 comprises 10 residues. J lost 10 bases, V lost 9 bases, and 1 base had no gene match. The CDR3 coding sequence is TGTGCCAGACTAGCGGGCGAGCAGTTCTTC. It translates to CARLAGEQFF. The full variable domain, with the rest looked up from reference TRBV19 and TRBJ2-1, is DGGITQSPKYLFRKEGQNVTLSCEQNLNHDAMYWYRQDPGQGLRLIYYSQIVNDFQKGDIAEGYSVSREKKESFPLTVTSAQKNPTAFYLCARLAGEQFFGPGTRLTVL.

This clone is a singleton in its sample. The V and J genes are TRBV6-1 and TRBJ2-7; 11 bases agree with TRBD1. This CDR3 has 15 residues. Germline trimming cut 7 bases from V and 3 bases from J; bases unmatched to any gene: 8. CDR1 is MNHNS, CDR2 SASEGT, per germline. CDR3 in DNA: TGTGCCAGCACTAGTACCGGGACAGGGGGCTACGAGCAGTACTTC. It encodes CASTSTGTGGYEQYF.